This T cell receptor (beta chain) is from a study of T-cell memory formation after mild COVID-19. From germline, CDR1 is LGHNA and CDR2 YNFKEQ. The V gene end was trimmed by 4 bases and the J gene end by 2 bases; junction bases not matched to a gene: 12. CDR3 length equals 17 residues. MiXCR was run by TCRdb on the 5' RACE reads, yielding one entry per CDR3 protein. Of 300,000 to 400,000 distinct CDR3 sequences listed, about a sixth are singletons. As for this clonotype: What it binds is unknown.

General observations from the study: Nothing showed for sure that second-wave clones peaking on day 37 were SARS-CoV-2 specific.

The source of this sequence is a man between 18 and 35 years old who had mild COVID-19 (a few samples of this study predate the infection). Cell type and time point are not known. This chain uses TRBV4-2 with TRBJ2-5; 8 nucleotides line up with TRBD2. Sequencing was carried out using PBMCs or a T cell subset sorted from them (not recorded which). The CDR3 is CASSLSGSGGPQETQYF. Here the CDR3 DNA reads TGTGCCAGCAGCCTCTCTGGGAGCGGGGGACCGCAAGAGACCCAGTACTTC.